This T cell receptor beta chain was profiled in a study of shared clonotypes between healthy human individuals. Between the trimmed V and J ends, which lost 1 base and 2 bases, there was a span of 12 bases. CDR3 length: 16 amino acids. Germline values: CDR1 SGHVS, CDR2 FQNEAQ. In the source study's methods: Junction-only sequences without quality scores were provided by ImmunoSEQ, so filtering was different. Method: immunoSEQ multiplex PCR; TCRdb's copy keeps in-frame clones and lacks some. The D gene and trimming were derived from the DNA, and the V and J assignments and clone size from that table. Of about 2.2 million clones listed, about 92% were seen once; the top ten hold roughly 1.8%. CD8 cells classed as naive were CD45RO-negative and positively selected for CCR7, excluding terminally differentiated effector memory CD45RA+ cells.

The source of this sequence is a man between 18 and 35 years old in good health. Some clones in this sample may be carry-over from other donors' samples. Sequencing input: naive CD8+ T cells from PBMCs. This chain uses TRBV7-8 with TRBJ2-1; weak D call: TRBD2 (6 bases). In DNA form, the CDR3 reads TGTGCCAGCAGCTTAGTGCTGGAGGGTACCTACAATGAGCAGTTCTTC. It encodes CASSLVLEGTYNEQFF.